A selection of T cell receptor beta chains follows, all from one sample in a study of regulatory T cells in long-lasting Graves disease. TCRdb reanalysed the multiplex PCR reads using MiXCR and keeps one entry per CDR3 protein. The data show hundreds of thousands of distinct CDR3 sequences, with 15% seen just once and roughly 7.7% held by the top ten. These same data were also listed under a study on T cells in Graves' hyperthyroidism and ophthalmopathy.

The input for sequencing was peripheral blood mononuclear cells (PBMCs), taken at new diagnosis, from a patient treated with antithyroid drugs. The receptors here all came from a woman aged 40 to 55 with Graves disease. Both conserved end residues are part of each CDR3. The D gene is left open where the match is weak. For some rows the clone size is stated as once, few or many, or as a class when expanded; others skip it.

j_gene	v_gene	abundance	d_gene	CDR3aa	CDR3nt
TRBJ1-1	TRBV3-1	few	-	CASSQARGNTEAFF	TGTGCCAGCAGCCAAGCCAGGGGGAACACTGAAGCTTTCTTT
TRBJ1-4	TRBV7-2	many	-	CASSLGPGGEKLFF	TGTGCCAGCAGCTTAGGGCCCGGAGGTGAAAAACTGTTTTTT
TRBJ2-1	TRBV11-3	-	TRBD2	CASSLGTSGSVF	TGTGCCAGCAGCTTAGGGACTAGCGGGAGTGTCTTC
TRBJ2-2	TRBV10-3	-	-	CAIRPISGTGELFF	TGTGCCATCAGACCGATTTCAGGCACCGGGGAGCTGTTTTTT
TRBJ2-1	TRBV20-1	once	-	CSAGGVSESPLKTYNEQFF	TGCAGTGCTGGTGGGGTATCAGAATCCCCTCTTAAAACCTACAATGAGCAGTTCTTC
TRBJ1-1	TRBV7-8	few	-	CASSELRGRNTEAFF	TGTGCCAGCAGCGAACTCCGGGGACGGAACACTGAAGCTTTCTTT
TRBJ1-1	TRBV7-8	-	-	CASSQRGLDEAFF	TGTGCCAGCAGCCAAAGAGGATTGGATGAAGCTTTCTTT
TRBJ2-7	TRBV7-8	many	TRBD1	CASRYSGTGVEEQYF	TGTGCCAGCAGGTACTCCGGGACAGGGGTTGAAGAGCAGTACTTC
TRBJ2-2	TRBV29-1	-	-	CSAVGLTGELFF	TGCAGCGCTGTGGGACTGACCGGGGAGCTGTTTTTT
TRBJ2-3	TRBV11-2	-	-	CTSRADTQYF	TGTACCTCCAGAGCAGATACGCAGTATTTT
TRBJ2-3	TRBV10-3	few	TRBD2	CAIGTGGSIVDTQYF	TGTGCCATCGGGACGGGCGGGAGTATAGTGGATACGCAGTATTTT
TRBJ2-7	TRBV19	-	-	CASSIASSYEQYF	TGTGCCAGTAGTATCGCCAGCTCCTACGAGCAGTACTTC
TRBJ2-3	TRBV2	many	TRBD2	CASSYLAGASDTQYF	TGTGCCAGCAGTTACCTAGCGGGAGCTTCAGATACGCAGTATTTT
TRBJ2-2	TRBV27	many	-	CASSLWGLKNTGELFF	TGTGCCAGCAGTTTATGGGGACTTAAAAACACCGGGGAGCTGTTTTTT
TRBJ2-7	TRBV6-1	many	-	CASSSMGSYEQYF	TGTGCCAGCAGCAGTATGGGCTCCTACGAGCAGTACTTC
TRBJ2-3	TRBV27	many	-	CASSLLGLAVSDTQYF	TGTGCCAGCAGTTTATTGGGGTTAGCGGTGTCAGATACGCAGTATTTT
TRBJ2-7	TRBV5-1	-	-	CASSSSHYEQYF	TGCGCCAGCAGCTCCTCCCACTACGAGCAGTACTTC
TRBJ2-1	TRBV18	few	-	CASSPPMASGWVYNEQFF	TGTGCCAGCTCACCACCGATGGCTAGTGGTTGGGTCTACAATGAGCAGTTCTTC
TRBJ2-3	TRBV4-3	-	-	CASSQGVGDTQYF	TGCGCCAGCAGCCAAGGAGTAGGGGATACGCAGTATTTT
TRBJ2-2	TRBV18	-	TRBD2	CASSPPSSGSGVSGELFF	TGTGCCAGCTCACCACCATCTAGCGGGAGTGGCGTTTCCGGGGAGCTGTTTTTT
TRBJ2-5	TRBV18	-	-	CASSPNQLTGPGETQYF	TGTGCCAGCTCACCGAATCAGTTAACAGGGCCTGGGGAGACCCAGTACTTC
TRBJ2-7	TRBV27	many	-	CASSLSRRPEPYEQYF	TGTGCCAGCAGTTTATCCAGACGGCCAGAGCCCTACGAGCAGTACTTC
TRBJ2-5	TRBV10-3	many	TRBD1	CAISEARDRETQYF	TGTGCCATCAGTGAGGCGAGGGACAGAGAGACCCAGTACTTC
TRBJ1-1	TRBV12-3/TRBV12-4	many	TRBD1	CASSFRTGARTEAFF	TGTGCCAGCAGTTTTCGGACAGGAGCACGCACTGAAGCTTTCTTT
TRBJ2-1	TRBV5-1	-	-	CASSLWGGMSGHDRSYNEQFF	TGCGCCAGCAGCTTATGGGGCGGGATGAGCGGACACGACCGCTCCTACAATGAGCAGTTCTTC
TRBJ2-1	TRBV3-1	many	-	CASSQVGWLSSYNEQFF	TGTGCCAGCAGCCAAGTGGGTTGGTTGAGCTCCTACAATGAGCAGTTCTTC
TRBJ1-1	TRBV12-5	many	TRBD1	CASGLGQGRGVKAFF	TGTGCTAGTGGTTTGGGACAGGGACGAGGGGTTAAAGCTTTCTTT
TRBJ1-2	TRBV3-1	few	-	CASSQPGPRSYTF	TGTGCCAGCAGCCAGCCGGGACCTCGGAGCTACACCTTC
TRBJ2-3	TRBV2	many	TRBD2	CASLLAGPPTDTQYF	TGTGCCAGTCTTCTAGCGGGACCTCCCACAGATACGCAGTATTTT
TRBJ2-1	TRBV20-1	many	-	CSARDLRSYNEQFF	TGCAGTGCTAGAGATTTGAGATCTTACAATGAGCAGTTCTTC
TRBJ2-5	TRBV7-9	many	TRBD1	CASSQIQGRQETQYF	TGTGCCAGCAGTCAGATACAGGGGCGCCAAGAGACCCAGTACTTC
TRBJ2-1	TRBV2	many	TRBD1	CASNGDRGVLGAQFF	TGTGCCAGCAACGGGGACAGGGGAGTTCTAGGTGCGCAGTTCTTC